This T cell receptor beta chain was recovered during a study of CD8 T cells in ankylosing spondylitis (TCRdb year 2017). Describing the broader study: The study profiled T cell receptor beta repertoires in healthy donors and ankylosing spondylitis patients to find disease-linked TCR variants. The full study cohort comprised around 25 ankylosing spondylitis patients and 85 to 120 healthy donors. Peripheral blood samples were taken, and synovial fluid was additionally collected from ankylosing spondylitis patients. Results the study describes overall, beyond this receptor: A TCR beta motif of eight highly homologous amino acid variants appeared characteristic of blood from ankylosing spondylitis patients. In peripheral blood, the disease-linked clones were found at relatively low frequencies and had a CD8+ phenotype. Some motif variants had previously been reported in the synovial fluid and blood of reactive arthritis patients, which suggests shared mechanisms of disease initiation. The disease-linked clones were reported to be significantly enriched in matched synovial fluid samples from ankylosing spondylitis patients.

The sample was run on an Illumina HiSeq 2500. Quantitative 5'-RACE with molecular barcodes was the method used to prepare the TCR beta libraries. The source study handled its data this way. To identify disease-linked TCR variants, a new computational method was used, one built on a probabilistic model of VDJ rearrangement. The raw public data were reprocessed by TCRdb itself: fastp quality trimming at Q25, MiXCR clonotype calling, in-frame beta chains only. All rows with the same CDR3 protein become a single entry with the most common DNA and genes. Here the V and J calls rest on TCRdb's processing, not on the authors' analysis. Counted in this sample were a few hundred thousand distinct CDR3 sequences; approximately 16% of them appeared once. The ten largest clones add up to about 42% of the sample. Comments on this clonotype: No antigen is known for it. No per-base quality is available; no much larger clone lies one base away.

CDR1 and CDR2 are read off the germline V gene as SGHTA and FQGTGA. There are 15 amino acids in the CDR3, from cysteine to phenylalanine inclusive. Only the CDR3 portion is preserved as DNA: 45 bases, with reading frame beginning at the first base. The junction carries 18 bases between V and J, which are trimmed by 5 bases and 5 bases respectively. The chain employs TRBV7-3 and TRBJ2-5; the D gene remains uncertain. The TCR comes from a male donor with ankylosing spondylitis. Sequencing used blood, either unsorted or a sorted T cell fraction (not recorded which). The nucleotides are TGTGCCAGCAGCCCGCCGCCAACTGACGCGGAGACCCAGTACTTC. Its translation reads: CASSPPPTDAETQYF.